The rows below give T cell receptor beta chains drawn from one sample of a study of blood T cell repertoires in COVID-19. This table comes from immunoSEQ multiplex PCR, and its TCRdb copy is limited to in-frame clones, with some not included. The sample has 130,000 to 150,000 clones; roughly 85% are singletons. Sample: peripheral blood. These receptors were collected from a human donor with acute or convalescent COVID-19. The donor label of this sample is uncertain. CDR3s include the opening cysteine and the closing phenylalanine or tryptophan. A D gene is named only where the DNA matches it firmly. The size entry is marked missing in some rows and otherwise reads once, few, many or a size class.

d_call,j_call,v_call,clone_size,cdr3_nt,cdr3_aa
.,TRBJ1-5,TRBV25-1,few,TGTGCCAGCAGTTTGGAGGGTGGTCAGCCCCAGCATTTT,CASSLEGGQPQHF
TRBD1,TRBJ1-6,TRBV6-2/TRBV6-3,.,TGTGCCAGCAGTTACTCTACGGGACAGACTAATTCACCCCTCCACTTT,CASSYSTGQTNSPLHF
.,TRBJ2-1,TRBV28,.,TGTGCCAGCATCAGAAGGGGACAAAAGTGGAGCTCCTACAATGAGCAGTTCTTC,CASIRRGQKWSSYNEQFF
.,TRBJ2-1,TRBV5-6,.,TGTGCCAGCAGCTTGGCCTGGGGGCTTATGGACAATGAGCAGTTCTTC,CASSLAWGLMDNEQFF
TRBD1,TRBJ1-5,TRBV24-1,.,TGTGCCACCAGTGACGGACAGGGAAGTCAGCCCCAGCATTTT,CATSDGQGSQPQHF
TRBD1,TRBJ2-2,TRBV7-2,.,TGTGCCAGCAGCCTGACAGGGTCCGCGAACACCGGGGAGCTGTTTTTT,CASSLTGSANTGELFF
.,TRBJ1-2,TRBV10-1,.,TGCGCCAGGGAACGGAGGGGTGACTATGGCTACACCTTC,CARERRGDYGYTF
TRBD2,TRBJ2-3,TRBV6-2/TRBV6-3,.,TGTGCCAGCAGTTACCCAACGGGGGGGCAACCAGATACGCAGTATTTT,CASSYPTGGQPDTQYF
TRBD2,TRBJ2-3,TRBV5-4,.,TGTGCCAGCAGCTTGAGGCTAGCGGGAGTTCAAACAGATACGCAGTATTTT,CASSLRLAGVQTDTQYF
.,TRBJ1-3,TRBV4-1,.,TGCGCCAGCAGCCAAGATCCCGTCTACACCATATATTTT,CASSQDPVYTIYF
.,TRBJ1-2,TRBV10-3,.,TGTGCCATCAGTTTTTCGACAAGGATGGTCTATGGCTACACCTTC,CAISFSTRMVYGYTF
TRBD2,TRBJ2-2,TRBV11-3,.,TGTGCCAGCGGCGGGAGGACCGGGGAGCTGTTTTTT,CASGGRTGELFF
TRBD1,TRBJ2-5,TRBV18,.,TGTGCCAGCTCACCAGCCCCCCGCGGACAGGGTTTGGGGAAGACCCAGTACTTC,CASSPAPRGQGLGKTQYF
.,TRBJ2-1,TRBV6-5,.,TGTGCCAGCTCCCCGGCTGGGAGCTCCTACAATGAGCAGTTCTTC,CASSPAGSSYNEQFF
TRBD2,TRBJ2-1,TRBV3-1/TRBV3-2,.,TGTGCCAGCAGCCAAAGACTAGCGGGAGGGCCGGGTGAGCAGTTCTTC,CASSQRLAGGPGEQFF
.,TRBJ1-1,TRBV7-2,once,TGTGCCAGCAGCCGCACAGGGATCACTGAAGCTTTCTTT,CASSRTGITEAFF
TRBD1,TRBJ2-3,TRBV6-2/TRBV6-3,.,TGTGCCAGCAGCGGGACAGGCACAGATACGCAGTATTTT,CASSGTGTDTQYF
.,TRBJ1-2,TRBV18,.,TGTGCCAGCTCACCAGCGGCTGGCGCTAACTATGGCTACACCTTC,CASSPAAGANYGYTF
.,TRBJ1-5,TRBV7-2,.,TGTGCCAGCAGCCCGAAACCTCAGGGGCAATATAGCAATCAGCCCCAGCATTTT,CASSPKPQGQYSNQPQHF
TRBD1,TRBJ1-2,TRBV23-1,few,TGCGCCACAGGGACAGGACCCTATGGCTACACCTTC,CATGTGPYGYTF
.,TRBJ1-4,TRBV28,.,TGTGCCAGCAGCCAGGGATGGAGTGAAAAACTGTTTTTT,CASSQGWSEKLFF
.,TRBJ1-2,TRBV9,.,TGTGCCAGCAGGGCTACAGGTCGCTATGGCTACACCTTC,CASRATGRYGYTF
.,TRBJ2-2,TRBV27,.,TGTGCCAGCAGTTTCGAAGCGTTTGGCACCGGGGAGCTGTTTTTT,CASSFEAFGTGELFF
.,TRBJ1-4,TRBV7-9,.,TGTGCCAGCAGCTGGGGGGGGCTCACCACCGCCACAAATGAAAAACTGTTTTTT,CASSWGGLTTATNEKLFF
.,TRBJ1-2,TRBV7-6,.,TGTGCCAGCAGCAAAAATCCCTTTAACTATGGCTACACCTTC,CASSKNPFNYGYTF
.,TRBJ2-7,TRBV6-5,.,TGTGCCAGCAGTTGGACCGGACAGTCCTACGAGCAGTACTTC,CASSWTGQSYEQYF
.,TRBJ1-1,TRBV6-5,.,TGTGCCAGCAGTAGAGGCGGCACTGAAGCTTTCTTT,CASSRGGTEAFF
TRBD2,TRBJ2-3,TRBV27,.,TGTGCCAGCAGTTTATGGCTAGCGGGAGCAGATACGCAGTATTTT,CASSLWLAGADTQYF
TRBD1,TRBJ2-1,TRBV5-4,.,TGTGCCAGCAGCCCCGGGACAGGGTACAATGAGCAGTTCTTC,CASSPGTGYNEQFF
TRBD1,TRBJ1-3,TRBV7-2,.,TGTGCCAGCAGCTTCAGGGGGCAGCATGGAAACACCATATATTTT,CASSFRGQHGNTIYF
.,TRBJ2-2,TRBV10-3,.,TGTGCCATCAGTGAGTCTCGGGGGAACACCGGGGAGCTGTTTTTT,CAISESRGNTGELFF
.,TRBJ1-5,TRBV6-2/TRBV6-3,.,TGTGCCAGCAGTTACCGGACAGATGGAGGTCAGCCCCAGCATTTT,CASSYRTDGGQPQHF
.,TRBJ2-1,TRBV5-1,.,TGCGCCAGCAGCTTGGCAGGGGCATTATACAATGAGCAGTTCTTC,CASSLAGALYNEQFF